This TCR beta chain was sequenced in a study of shared clonotypes between healthy human individuals. Healthy HIV-negative adults with no recent acute infections or vaccinations were recruited as donors. The CDR3 has 14 amino acids. V was clipped by 2 bases and J by 5 bases; unmatched bases: 3. Germline CDR1 and CDR2: SGDLS and YYNGEE. The data were produced by immunoSEQ multiplex PCR, yet TCRdb's version contains in-frame clones alone and is incomplete. The sample includes 850,000 to 1,100,000 clones, around three quarters of them seen just once. Source material: memory CD4+ T cells from PBMCs. This sample's subset: CD45RA-negative fraction. The chain carries TRBV9 and TRBJ2-1, with TRBD1 matching 8 bases. The clonotype originates from a young man in good health. Some clones in this sample may be carry-over from other donors' samples. The CDR3 sequence: CASSVTGQDNEQFF. The CDR3 DNA reads as TGTGCCAGCAGCGTTACGGGACAGGACAATGAGCAGTTCTTC.